A single sample is the source of the 20 T cell receptor beta chains below, sequenced in a study of CD8+ T cells in alopecia areata. This sample's treatment: oral pan-JAK inhibitor, 5-10 mg twice daily. RNA, once extracted, was reverse transcribed into cDNA for use as the sequencing template. The protocol was immunoSEQ multiplex PCR, while the TCRdb copy is restricted to in-frame clones and leaves out a portion. The sample gives 200,000 or so clones, roughly two fifths of which show up once; roughly 0.5% is in the top ten. The sequenced sample was CD4+ T cells sorted from blood, obtained between weeks 30 and 35, from a patient treated with tofacitinib. These receptor sequences come from a human donor with alopecia areata.

This clone was seen more than once but under ten times. CDR3 DNA sequence: TGTGCCAGTAGTTGGACTAGCGGGGTGGGTGAGCAGTTCTTC. This translates into CASSWTSGVGEQFF. J is TRBJ2-1 and V is TRBV19; 12 bases are shared with TRBD2. Germline CDR1 and CDR2: LNHDA and SQIVND (reference sequence). The CDR3 has 14 residues. V dropped 5 bases and J dropped 9; count of bases not matched to a gene: 5.

The V and J genes are TRBV7-6 and TRBJ1-1, with D possibly being TRBD1 (5 bases). Per the germline V gene, CDR1 is SGHVS and CDR2 is FNYEAQ. This CDR3 has 16 amino acids. The V and J ends lost 4 bases and 0 bases respectively, with 15 bases between them. The CDR3 loop reads CASSSQAGPMNTEAFF. CDR3 coding DNA: TGTGCCAGCAGCTCGCAGGCAGGGCCCATGAACACTGAAGCTTTCTTT.

The chain employs TRBV14 and TRBJ2-3; D is uncertain. Trimming took 2 bases from V and 5 from J, leaving 5 bases between them. Germline V gene lookup returns CDR1 SGHDN and CDR2 FVKESK. The CDR3 covers 12 residues. The CDR3 region has the DNA TGTGCCAGCAGCCAATACTTAGATACGCAGTATTTT. As protein: CASSQYLDTQYF.

The chain uses TRBV7-2 and TRBJ2-7; the match to TRBD2 covers 8 bases. CDR3 length: 14 amino acids. Per germline, CDR1 SGHTA and CDR2 FQGNSA. With 4 bases clipped from V and 2 bases from J, the junction kept 4 bases outside the gene matches. The DNA for the CDR3 is TGTGCCAGCAGCTCCAGCGGGGGTACCTACGAGCAGTACTTC. Translating it yields CASSSSGGTYEQYF.

This chain joins TRBV30 and TRBJ2-4; a possible D gene is TRBD2 (6 bases). The V end lost 1 base, the J end lost 2 bases, and 12 bases lay between the germline ends. The germline CDR1 and CDR2 sequences are GTSNPN and SVGIG (reference sequence). The CDR3 extends over 15 amino acids. CDR3 sequence: CAWSGGDSTKNIQYF. In DNA form, the CDR3 reads TGTGCCTGGAGTGGAGGGGACTCCACCAAAAACATTCAGTACTTC.

The chain is built from TRBV5-6 and TRBJ1-2; the match to TRBD1 covers 10 bases. J gave up 5 bases and V 4 bases, and 11 bases lay outside the gene matches. CDR3 length: 16 residues. The germline CDR1 and CDR2 sequences are SGHDT and YYEEEE. The CDR3 is CASSPPGTGDLYGYTF. Here the CDR3 DNA reads TGTGCCAGCAGCCCGCCCGGGACAGGGGACTTATATGGCTACACCTTC.

This chain connects TRBV2 to TRBJ2-7; 11 nucleotides agree with TRBD1. This CDR3 has 14 residues. The germline gives CDR1 SNHLY, CDR2 FYNNEI. After removal of 6 bases from V and 5 bases from J, the junction contained 6 bases not matched to a gene. The CDR3 loop is CASRRDRGWNEQYF. CDR3 bases: TGTGCCAGCAGGCGGGACAGGGGGTGGAACGAGCAGTACTTC.

This clone was counted between two and nine times. V and J are TRBV29-1 and TRBJ2-1; weak D call: TRBD2 (6 bases). This CDR3 has 15 residues. With 0 bases removed from V and 1 base from J, the gap between germline ends came to 10 bases. Germline loops: CDR1 SQVTM, CDR2 ANQGSEA. The CDR3 loop is CSVEDGAGSYNEQFF. The CDR3 DNA reads as TGCAGCGTTGAAGACGGGGCGGGATCCTACAATGAGCAGTTCTTC.

This clone was detected a few times. The chain uses TRBV2 and TRBJ2-2; D not resolved. This CDR3 has 13 residues. CDR1 is SNHLY and CDR2 is FYNNEI in the germline V gene. Between the trimmed V and J ends, which lost 8 bases and 5 bases, there was a span of 12 bases. CDR3 nucleotide sequence: TGTGCCAGCCAAGAGGCCAGGACCGGGGAGCTGTTTTTT. It encodes CASQEARTGELFF.

V and J are TRBV18 and TRBJ1-6, with TRBD1 matching over 8 bases. The CDR3 spans 16 residues. Germline loops: CDR1 KGHSH, CDR2 LQKENI. Losses at the gene ends were 3 bases for V and 7 bases for J; bases not matched to a gene: 8. CDR3 sequence reads: CASSPLPDRGNSPLHF. CDR3 DNA: TGTGCCAGCTCACCGCTCCCCGACAGGGGAAATTCACCCCTCCACTTT.

This chain links TRBV11-1 with TRBJ1-2; D may be TRBD1 (5 bases). V was cut by 4 bases and J by 8 bases, with 14 bases left in between. Germline values: CDR1 SGHAT, CDR2 FQDESV (reference sequence). The length of the CDR3 is 13 residues. This chain's CDR3 is CASSSVRAPGYTF. The CDR3 DNA follows: TGTGCCAGCAGCTCCGTCAGGGCGCCCGGCTACACCTTC.

This rearrangement joins TRBV4-2 to TRBJ2-7; 7 bases agree with TRBD1. The CDR3 is 13 amino acids. The germline gives CDR1 LGHNA, CDR2 YNFKEQ. The V and J ends lost 6 bases and 3 bases, in that order; junction bases with no gene match: 5. CDR3: CASRGTEIYEQYF. As DNA, the CDR3 is TGTGCCAGCAGGGGGACAGAGATCTACGAGCAGTACTTC.

The chain combines TRBV25-1 with TRBJ2-5, with TRBD1 as a possible D gene (5 bases). CDR3 length: 12 amino acids. V lost 10 bases, J lost 5 bases, and 14 bases lay in between. CDR1 and CDR2 from the germline V gene are MGHDK and SYGVNS. CDR3: CATDGRGETQYF. CDR3 coding DNA: TGTGCCACTGACGGAAGGGGTGAGACCCAGTACTTC. The full variable domain, its missing parts supplied by reference TRBV25-1 and TRBJ2-5, is EADIYQTPRYLVIGTGKKITLECSQTMGHDKMYWYQQDPGMELHLIHYSYGVNSTEKGDLSSESTVSRIRTEHFPLTLESARPSHTSQYLCATDGRGETQYFGPGTRLLVL.

The V and J genes are TRBV2 and TRBJ1-2, with 9 bases that match TRBD1. V shed 3 bases, J shed 8 bases, and the junction held 10 bases outside the gene matches. The CDR3 has 15 amino acids. Germline CDR1 SNHLY, CDR2 FYNNEI. DNA for the CDR3: TGTGCCAGCAGTGATGGGTACAGGGGGCGTCAAGGCTACACCTTC. It specifies CASSDGYRGRQGYTF. The variable domain in full, completed from reference TRBV2 and TRBJ1-2, reads EPEVTQTPSHQVTQMGQEVILRCVPISNHLYFYWYRQILGQKVEFLVSFYNNEISEKSEIFDDQFSVERPDGSNFTLKIRSTKLEDSAMYFCASSDGYRGRQGYTFGSGTRLTVV.

The chain couples TRBV18 to TRBJ2-5; D uncertain. The germline CDR1 and CDR2 sequences are KGHSH and LQKENI. There are 13 residues in the CDR3. Between the trimmed V and J ends, which lost 4 bases and 5 bases, there was a span of 11 bases. This CDR3 is CASSLNQAETQYF. The CDR3 DNA sequence: TGTGCCAGCTCACTTAACCAAGCGGAGACCCAGTACTTC.

The rearrangement links TRBV4-1 to TRBJ2-3; 9 positions agree with TRBD1. The V segment lost 1 base and the J segment 5 bases; nucleotides outside the gene matches: 10. CDR3 length: 17 amino acids. The germline V gene has CDR1 MGHRA and CDR2 YSYEKL. Here the CDR3 reads CASSQVGRQGGRDTQYF. For the CDR3, the DNA is TGCGCCAGCAGCCAAGTCGGTCGACAGGGGGGTCGAGATACGCAGTATTTT.

The chain combines TRBV30 with TRBJ2-7; D unresolved. This CDR3 spans 15 amino acids. The V end was cut by 3 bases, the J end by 2 bases, with 17 bases between. In germline, CDR1 is GTSNPN, CDR2 SVGIG (reference sequence). CDR3 protein: CAWSSGRLIAYEQYF. The CDR3 region has the DNA TGTGCCTGGAGCTCCGGACGCCTCATAGCCTACGAGCAGTACTTC.

V usage is TRBV7-9 and J usage is TRBJ1-6; 9 nucleotides line up with TRBD1. The CDR3 sequence is 17 residues long. The trim removed 4 bases at V and 0 bases at J, leaving 4 bases unmatched. Germline CDR1 and CDR2: SEHNR and FQNEAQ (reference sequence). CDR3 in amino acids: CASSSGQGISYNSPLHF. CDR3 bases: TGTGCCAGCAGCTCTGGACAGGGGATCTCCTATAATTCACCCCTCCACTTT.

The chain has TRBV5-1 and TRBJ2-7, with 7 bases fitting TRBD1. With 2 bases clipped from V and 2 bases from J, the junction kept 13 bases outside the gene matches. The V gene's germline CDR1 is SGHRS and CDR2 YFSETQ. The CDR3 length is 17 residues. The CDR3 reads CASSFQALRDRAYEQYF. The CDR3 DNA is TGCGCCAGCAGCTTCCAGGCCCTCCGGGACAGAGCCTACGAGCAGTACTTC.

This clone showed up just a few times. The chain uses TRBV5-1 and TRBJ2-3, with 7 bases aligning to TRBD1. CDR3 length equals 13 residues. Germline CDR1 and CDR2: SGHRS and YFSETQ. Trimming took 4 bases from V and 1 from J; bases not matched to a gene: 0. The CDR3, as DNA: TGCGCCAGCAGCGGACAGGGCACAGATACGCAGTATTTT. Translation: CASSGQGTDTQYF.